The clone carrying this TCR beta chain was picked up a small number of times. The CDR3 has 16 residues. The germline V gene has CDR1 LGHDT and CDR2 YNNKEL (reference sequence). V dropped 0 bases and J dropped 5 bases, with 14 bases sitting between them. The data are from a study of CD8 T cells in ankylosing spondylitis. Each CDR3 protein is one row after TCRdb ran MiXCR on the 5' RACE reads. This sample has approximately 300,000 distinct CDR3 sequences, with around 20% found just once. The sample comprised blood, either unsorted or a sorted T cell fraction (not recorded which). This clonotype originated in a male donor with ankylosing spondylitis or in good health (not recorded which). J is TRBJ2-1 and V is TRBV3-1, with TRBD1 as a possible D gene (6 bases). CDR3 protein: CASSQEGGRGNNEQFF. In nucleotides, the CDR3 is TGTGCCAGCAGCCAAGAAGGGGGTAGAGGCAACAATGAGCAGTTCTTC.